This T cell receptor (beta chain) originates from a study of blood T cell repertoires in COVID-19. Study context: COVID-19 samples collected from the United States, Italy and Spain covered acute and convalescent phases.

In the authors' workflow: From reference gene primer amplification, estimates of nucleated cell counts were derived. Sequenced by immunoSEQ multiplex PCR; TCRdb stores in-frame clones only, minus some. V, J and clone size are those of that table, while D and trimming were read from the DNA. The sample has roughly 500,000 clones; 80% to 90% are singletons. The ends were cut back, 3 bases at V and 2 bases at J, with 6 bases in the middle. This CDR3 comprises 14 residues. CDR1 is SGHRS, CDR2 YFSETQ, per germline. The chain is built from TRBV5-1 and TRBJ2-6; D is undetermined. What was sequenced was peripheral blood. This sequence originates from a human donor in a cohort sampled during active COVID-19. The CDR3 protein is CASSSTAGANVLTF. The CDR3 DNA reads TGCGCCAGCAGCTCCACTGCTGGGGCCAACGTCCTGACTTTC. The full variable domain, completed using reference TRBV5-1 and TRBJ2-6, is KAGVTQTPRYLIKTRGQQVTLSCSPISGHRSVSWYQQTPGQGLQFLFEYFSETQRNKGNFPGRFSGRQFSNSRSEMNVSTLELGDSALYLCASSSTAGANVLTFGAGSRLTVL.